This TCR beta chain is from a study of human T cells and chemical hapten exposure. In the study overall: Small pooled library volume differences chiefly drove per-sample TCR yield variation. Overall study results and limits: Unchanged with DPC sensitization were TCRs above 1 in 1000 frequency.

This clonotype was seen a few times. Its target is not known. The V gene lost 5 bases and the J gene lost 2 bases, with 5 bases spanning the gap. The length of the CDR3 is 12 residues. From germline, CDR1 is SGHAT and CDR2 FQNNGV. The authors' total RNA extraction used unfractionated whole blood. Individual cDNA molecules in this library carried unique molecular identifiers. In the original workflow: TCRs per sample had a median of approximately 98,000 and ranged from about 23,224 to 750,000. One entry per CDR3 protein results from TCRdb running MiXCR on the 5' RACE reads. These V and J calls derive from TCRdb rather than the authors' analysis. The data contain 75,000 or so distinct CDR3 sequences, less than 20% of them seen just once; the ten biggest clones take up under 7.5%.

J is TRBJ2-3 and V is TRBV11-2; D gene uncertain. The TCR was taken from a female donor in good health. CDR3 DNA: TGTGCCAGCAGCCTGAACACAGATACGCAGTATTTT. Translated, it gives CASSLNTDTQYF.